These 15 T cell receptor beta chains were sequenced from one sample in a study of blood T cell repertoires in COVID-19. The data were produced by immunoSEQ multiplex PCR, yet TCRdb's version contains in-frame clones alone and is incomplete. The table shows about 300,000 clones, with approximately 88% occurring only once. Sequenced material: peripheral blood. The receptor set was obtained from a young woman with COVID-19, enrolled during active disease.

The gene calls are TRBV24-1 and TRBJ1-2; D gene uncertain. Trimming removed 2 bases from V and 6 bases from J, with 12 bases in between. Germline V gene lookup returns CDR1 KGHDR and CDR2 SFDVKD. The length of the CDR3 is 14 residues. CDR3 in amino acids: CATSDYTGRDGYTF. Written as DNA, the CDR3 is TGTGCCACCAGTGATTACACTGGGAGGGATGGCTACACCTTC.

Comments on this clone: This sample also contains other DNA sequences that code for the same CDR3. The CDR3 loop is CASSPETGEAFF. CDR3 nucleotide sequence: TGCGCCAGCAGCCCTGAGACAGGGGAAGCTTTCTTT. The V call is TRBV5-1, the J call TRBJ1-1, with 7 bases matching TRBD1. V trimming: 4 bases; J trimming: 8 bases; junction bases outside the gene matches: 5. Germline V CDR1 and CDR2: SGHRS, YFSETQ. The CDR3 totals 12 residues.

The rearrangement links TRBV7-8 to TRBJ1-4; tentative D call: TRBD1 (5 bases). The germline gives CDR1 SGHVS, CDR2 FQNEAQ. V was cut by 5 bases and J by 7 bases, with 14 bases left in between. This CDR3 is 14 amino acids long. The CDR3 nucleotides read TGTGCCAGCAGCCGCGCGGCAGGGCTTGAAAAACTGTTTTTT. Translation gives CASSRAAGLEKLFF.

The chain employs TRBV18 and TRBJ1-1; 7 bases line up with TRBD1. The CDR3 consists of 15 residues. The junction had 7 bases not matched to a gene; V was cut back by 6 bases and J by 0 bases. CDR1 is KGHSH and CDR2 is LQKENI in the germline V gene. The CDR3: CASSGQDFMNTEAFF. The CDR3 DNA follows: TGTGCCAGCTCTGGACAGGACTTCATGAACACTGAAGCTTTCTTT.

V usage is TRBV5-4 and J usage is TRBJ1-2; D possibly corresponds to TRBD1 (5 bases). CDR1 is SGHNT, CDR2 YYREEE, per germline (reference sequence). This CDR3 spans 13 amino acids. V lost 4 bases and J 4 bases, leaving 11 bases between the germline ends. The CDR3 coding sequence is TGTGCCAGCAGCCGGGGGGACCTCTATGGCTACACCTTC. Protein: CASSRGDLYGYTF.

The chain couples TRBV5-1 to TRBJ1-1; maybe TRBD1 (6 bases). The CDR3 spans 16 residues. Trimming removed 5 bases from V and 3 bases from J, with 20 bases in between. Germline values: CDR1 SGHRS, CDR2 YFSETQ. In nucleotides, the CDR3 is TGCGCCAGCAGTCCCCGGGGGCCAGGGAGGGACACTGAAGCTTTCTTT. Translation: CASSPRGPGRDTEAFF.

The chain combines TRBV28 with TRBJ1-2; D is ambiguous. V was clipped by 2 bases and J by 0 bases, with 4 bases between them. CDR1 MDHEN and CDR2 SYDVKM come from the germline V gene. This CDR3 has 13 amino acids. In nucleotides, the CDR3 is TGTGCCAGCAGTTTAAAGCCTAACTATGGCTACACCTTC. It specifies CASSLKPNYGYTF.

The chain is built from TRBV13 and TRBJ1-4; D is perhaps TRBD1 (5 bases). The CDR3 has 13 residues. Germline V lookup: CDR1 PRHDT, CDR2 FYEKMQ (reference sequence). V gave up 2 bases and J gave up 7 bases, with 8 bases separating them. CDR3 amino acids: CASSLRGGEKLFF. The CDR3 coding sequence is TGTGCCAGCAGCTTAAGGGGAGGTGAAAAACTGTTTTTT.

The J gene is TRBJ2-1, the V gene TRBV6-5; 8 nucleotides agree with TRBD1. The CDR3 is 13 residues long. Germline CDR1 is MNHEY and CDR2 is SVGAGI. Unmatched junction bases numbered 3, after V lost 5 bases and J lost 6 bases. The CDR3 nucleotides read TGTGCCAGCAGTACAGACAGGGGCAATGAGCAGTTCTTC. Its protein product is CASSTDRGNEQFF.

This clone was seen just once. The chain is built from TRBV18 and TRBJ1-6, with D possibly being TRBD1 (6 bases). Deletions cut 2 bases from V and 5 bases from J, with 10 bases between. The CDR3 totals 15 residues. Germline CDR1 KGHSH, CDR2 LQKENI. Written as DNA, the CDR3 is TGTGCCAGCTCACCAACAGGGTCCGATAATTCACCCCTCCACTTT. Translation gives CASSPTGSDNSPLHF.

The V gene is TRBV29-1, the J gene TRBJ2-1, with D possibly matching TRBD2 (6 bases). From germline, CDR1 is SQVTM and CDR2 ANQGSEA. The CDR3 spans 12 residues. With 7 bases removed from V and 8 bases from J, the gap between germline ends came to 15 bases. The CDR3: CSGGDSSYEQFF. The DNA of the CDR3 is TGCAGCGGTGGGGACTCCTCCTATGAGCAGTTCTTC.

The rearrangement uses TRBV28 and TRBJ1-2; possibly TRBD1 for D (6 bases). Looked up from germline, CDR1 is MDHEN and CDR2 is SYDVKM. The CDR3 runs 13 residues. V dropped 3 bases and J dropped 6 bases, with 11 bases sitting between them. This CDR3 is CASSFREGDGYTF. CDR3 nucleotides: TGTGCCAGCAGTTTCCGGGAGGGGGATGGCTACACCTTC.

V usage is TRBV5-8 and J usage is TRBJ2-2, with D perhaps TRBD1 (6 bases). The CDR3 has 17 residues. V shed 0 bases and J shed 2 bases, with 14 bases lying between them. CDR1 is SGHTS and CDR2 is YDEGEE in the germline V gene. The CDR3 is CASSLGFRTANTGELFF. DNA for the CDR3: TGTGCCAGCAGCTTGGGGTTCCGGACAGCAAACACCGGGGAGCTGTTTTTT. The whole variable domain, remainder taken from reference TRBV5-8 and TRBJ2-2, is EAGVTQSPTHLIKTRGQQATLRCSPISGHTSVYWYQQALGLGLQFLLWYDEGEERNRGNFPPRFSGRQFPNYSSELNVNALELEDSALYLCASSLGFRTANTGELFFGEGSRLTVL.

The V call is TRBV4-2, the J call TRBJ2-1, with 8 nucleotides matching TRBD2. This CDR3 is built from 15 residues. Germline trimming cut 4 bases from V and 8 bases from J; bases unmatched to any gene: 10. CDR1 is LGHNA, CDR2 YNFKEQ, per germline. This CDR3 reads CASSRERRGDHEQFF. As DNA, the CDR3 is TGTGCCAGCAGCCGCGAGCGGCGGGGGGATCATGAGCAGTTCTTC.

The genes are TRBV2 and TRBJ1-6; D not resolved. CDR1 and CDR2 from the germline V gene are SNHLY and FYNNEI. The CDR3 contains 14 residues. V lost 6 bases and J 10 bases, leaving 16 bases between the germline ends. The CDR3 here is CASRASSELSPLHF. Here the CDR3 DNA reads TGTGCCAGCAGGGCCTCTTCGGAGCTATCACCCCTCCACTTT.